This T cell receptor (beta chain) comes out of a study of T cells in Graves' hyperthyroidism and ophthalmopathy. Trimming removed 5 bases from V and 0 bases from J; junction bases left unmatched: 13. CDR3 length: 18 residues. Germline CDR1 MNHEY, CDR2 SVGEGT. There are many counts of this clonotype. Amplified regions were TCR beta CDR3 sequences from RNA transcripts. RT-PCR in the first round (using the HTBI primer set) targeted the TCR CDR3. A single record per CDR3 protein comes from TCRdb applying MiXCR to the multiplex PCR reads. The data hold a few hundred thousand distinct CDR3 sequences, with roughly 14% observed a single time.

The chain recombines TRBV6-2 or TRBV6-3 with TRBJ2-4, with 7 bases fitting TRBD1. The sample consisted of blood. This receptor was identified in a woman in her thirties with Graves' hyperthyroidism. DNA of the CDR3: TGTGCCAGCAGTCCCCGGACAGGACCTATTTTAGCCAAAAACATTCAGTACTTC. It translates to CASSPRTGPILAKNIQYF.